The 13 T cell receptor beta chains below come from one sample, sequenced in a study of blood T cell repertoires in COVID-19. Data came from immunoSEQ multiplex PCR; TCRdb stores just in-frame clones and leaves some out. The table has 110,000 or so clones, more than 65% seen once. Sequencing was done on a sample of peripheral blood. The source is a middle-aged man with acute or convalescent COVID-19.

This chain connects TRBV6-5 to TRBJ2-7, with 9 bases matching TRBD1. V dropped 6 bases and J dropped 3; count of bases not matched to a gene: 9. The CDR3 sequence is 15 residues long. Germline CDR1 and CDR2: MNHEY and SVGAGI. The CDR3: CASRNGQGSVYEQYF. CDR3 sequence (DNA): TGTGCCAGCAGAAACGGACAGGGGTCCGTCTACGAGCAGTACTTC.

The chain employs TRBV5-1 and TRBJ2-1, with TRBD1 matching over 9 bases. The junction had 10 bases not matched to a gene; V was cut back by 5 bases and J by 7 bases. The germline gives CDR1 SGHRS, CDR2 YFSETQ. The CDR3 contains 15 residues. CDR3: CASRTTGGVMNEQFF. In DNA, the CDR3 is TGCGCCAGCAGAACCACAGGGGGCGTTATGAATGAGCAGTTCTTC.

This clone came up once. The CDR3 spells CASSEWPSGSTDTQYF. For the CDR3, the DNA is TGTGCCAGCAGTGAATGGCCTAGCGGAAGCACAGATACGCAGTATTTT. The V gene is TRBV25-1, the J gene TRBJ2-3; 7 bases are shared with TRBD2. Germline V gene sequence: CDR1 MGHDK, CDR2 SYGVNS. CDR3 length: 16 residues. Trimming took 1 base from V and 0 from J; bases not matched to a gene: 4.

The J gene is TRBJ2-7, the V gene TRBV6-5; D is unresolved. The CDR3 extends over 12 amino acids. Germline CDR1 MNHEY, CDR2 SVGAGI. V lost 8 bases to trimming and J lost 0 bases, with 8 bases between them. CDR3 DNA: TGTGCCAGCGACTCAAGCTCCTACGAGCAGTACGTC. Its translation: CASDSSSYEQYV.

The rearrangement joins TRBV5-4 to TRBJ2-7, with 9 bases matching TRBD1. J was trimmed by 5 bases and V by 3 bases; bases with no gene match: 12. CDR1 is SGHNT and CDR2 is YYREEE in the germline V gene (reference sequence). The CDR3 extends over 16 amino acids. CDR3 DNA sequence: TGTGCCAGCAGCTCCACCCAGGGACAGGGAAGGGACGAGCAGTACTTC. This translates into CASSSTQGQGRDEQYF.

This clone has just a few counts. The chain joins TRBV28 to TRBJ1-1; D is possibly TRBD1 (5 bases). Trimming pared 5 bases from V and 7 bases from J, leaving 11 bases between. CDR3 length equals 12 residues. Looked up from germline, CDR1 is MDHEN and CDR2 is SYDVKM. CDR3 loop: CASSNSQVEAFF. DNA for the CDR3: TGTGCCAGCAGTAACTCACAGGTTGAAGCTTTCTTT.

J is TRBJ2-1 and V is TRBV7-2; the D gene is possibly TRBD2 (5 bases). V dropped 2 bases and J dropped 10 bases, with 15 bases sitting between them. Germline values: CDR1 SGHTA, CDR2 FQGNSA. The CDR3 is 14 residues long. The CDR3 here is CASSLIPARREQFF. The CDR3 coding sequence is TGTGCCAGCAGCTTAATCCCGGCGCGGAGGGAGCAGTTCTTC.

This clone was detected only a few times. The chain joins TRBV5-8 to TRBJ2-7; the D gene is possibly TRBD2 (6 bases). V lost 3 bases, J lost 0 bases, and 10 bases lay in between. This CDR3 is 14 amino acids long. Germline CDR1 and CDR2: SGHTS and YDEGEE. The CDR3 DNA reads as TGTGCCAGCAGCTGGGGGACTGGCTCCTACGAGCAGTACGTC. As protein: CASSWGTGSYEQYV.

This sequence joins TRBV21-1 and TRBJ2-7; the table's D call, TRBD1, was not checked against the DNA. TRBV21-1 is a recognized pseudogene. This CDR3 is 17 amino acids long. This CDR3 is CASSKVPGHLVLYEQYV. For the CDR3, the DNA is TGTGCCAGCAGCAAAGTCCCGGGACACTTAGTTTTATACGAGCAGTACGTC.

The chain joins TRBV3-1 (or the pseudogene TRBV3-2) to TRBJ1-2; maybe TRBD1 (5 bases). Germline assignment: CDR1 LGHDT and CDR2 YNNKEL (reference sequence). Trimming took off 1 base at V and 7 bases at J, with 10 bases between the two ends. CDR3 length: 13 amino acids. The CDR3 DNA follows: TGTGCCAGCAGCCAAGTTTTGGGACTTGGCTACACCTTC. This sequence encodes CASSQVLGLGYTF.

This clone was observed once. The CDR3 DNA is TGTGCCAGCAGCCCCCAGGGGGGCCAGGCAGATACGCAGTATTTT. This translates into CASSPQGGQADTQYF. The rearrangement uses TRBV7-2 and TRBJ2-3; tentative D call: TRBD1 (7 bases). V dropped 5 bases and J dropped 4 bases, with 16 bases sitting between them. The CDR3 sequence is 15 residues long. Germline V gives CDR1 SGHTA, CDR2 FQGNSA.

The chain recombines TRBV5-4 with TRBJ2-7, with 10 bases lining up with TRBD1. Looked up from germline, CDR1 is SGHNT and CDR2 is YYREEE (reference sequence). The CDR3 has 15 amino acids. Trimming cost V 0 bases and J 3 bases; bases outside gene matches: 3. CDR3 in DNA: TGTGCCAGCAGCTTGGCGACAGGGGGCTACTACGAGCAGTACTTC. It specifies CASSLATGGYYEQYF.

V and J are TRBV3-1 (or the pseudogene TRBV3-2) and TRBJ2-2; D unresolved. V gave up 4 bases and J gave up 2 bases, with 5 bases separating them. Looked up from germline, CDR1 is LGHDT and CDR2 is YNNKEL (reference sequence). This CDR3 is built from 13 residues. CDR3 in DNA: TGTGCCAGCAGCCCAGGTAACACCGGGGAGCTGTTTTTT. This gives the protein CASSPGNTGELFF.